This entry is about one T cell receptor (beta chain). As originally analysed: Amplification of reference gene primers provided the estimated nucleated cell counts. The table came from immunoSEQ multiplex PCR; TCRdb's copy has only in-frame clones and leaves some out. The V and J calls and clone size come from that table; D and trimming were worked out from the DNA. The top ten hold 0.9% to 1.1% of the sample, which has a few hundred thousand clones, 75% to 90% seen once. From germline, CDR1 is LGHDT and CDR2 YNNKEL (reference sequence). This CDR3 region has 15 residues. Trimming at V came to 5 bases and at J to 4 bases, leaving 8 bases not matched to a gene. This entry is derived from a study of blood T cell repertoires in COVID-19. Turning to the study itself: PBMCs, B-cell-depleted T cells, or T cells provided the cDNA or gDNA that made up the material.

Participant-given clinical history determined each cohort assignment. Two negative PCRs, clearance, or symptom resolution characterized the recovered Cohort 3 donors. The chain employs TRBV3-1 (or the pseudogene TRBV3-2) and TRBJ2-1; 7 bases are a match to TRBD2. Input material: PBMCs or T cells enriched from blood (not recorded which). The source of this sequence is a man between 18 and 29 years old who had recovered from COVID-19. The CDR3, as DNA: TGTGCCAGCAGCTCTTGGAGTAGCGGGTACAATGAGCAGTTCTTC. Amino acids: CASSSWSSGYNEQFF.